These 5 T cell receptor beta chains came from one sample sequenced in a study of regulatory T cells in long-lasting Graves disease. Described time point: persistent/refractory GD, antithyroid drugs over 5 years with positive TRAb. TCR sequences were obtained from RNA taken from PBMCs. Both iRepertoire HTBI primers and Arm-PCR of CDR3 regions were used to build the TCR beta libraries. One entry per CDR3 protein results from TCRdb running MiXCR on the multiplex PCR reads. In the table there are approximately 290,000 distinct CDR3 sequences, 22% of which are singletons. Source: peripheral blood mononuclear cells (PBMCs), taken when the disease was refractory, from a patient treated with antithyroid drugs. These receptors were taken from a female donor with Graves disease.

This clonotype was picked up many times. This chain connects TRBV27 to TRBJ2-7; no firm D call. The CDR3 contains 16 residues. The germline V gene has CDR1 MNHEY and CDR2 SMNVEV (reference sequence). Trimming shortened V by 2 bases and J by 3 bases, and 17 bases separated the two germline ends. In DNA, the CDR3 is TGTGCCAGCAGTTTAGGGTGGCGGCAAATAGGCTACGAGCAGTACTTC. It codes for CASSLGWRQIGYEQYF.

Regarding this clonotype: A much larger clone sits a single nucleotide away, making a read error possible. The genes are TRBV28 and TRBJ1-4; D is unclear. CDR3 length: 15 residues. Germline V CDR1 and CDR2: MDHEN, SYDVKM. The CDR3 spells CASSLLSRVGENLFF. CDR3 nucleotide sequence: TGTGCCAGCAGTTTATTGTCCAGAGTGGGTGAAAACCTGTTTTTT.

V gene TRBV7-9 combines with J gene TRBJ2-7; TRBD2 agrees at 12 bases. Germline values: CDR1 SEHNR, CDR2 FQNEAQ (reference sequence). The CDR3 loop spans 19 amino acids. V was clipped by 5 bases and J by 0 bases; unmatched bases: 14. The chain's CDR3 is CASSHPAGTSGWSSYEQYF. CDR3 in DNA: TGTGCCAGCAGCCACCCCGCGGGGACTAGCGGGTGGAGCTCCTACGAGCAGTACTTC.

This clonotype has just a few counts. The genes are TRBV13 and TRBJ2-1, with D possibly called TRBD1 or TRBD2 (6 bases each). The ends were cut back, 5 bases at V and 9 bases at J, with 17 bases in the middle. There are 14 residues in the CDR3. Germline V gives CDR1 PRHDT, CDR2 FYEKMQ (reference sequence). The CDR3 reads CASSLGGRGTEQFF. CDR3 bases: TGTGCCAGCAGCCTCGGGGGCAGAGGGACTGAGCAGTTCTTC.

This rearrangement joins TRBV15 to TRBJ1-1; 7 bases align to TRBD1. Germline CDR1 and CDR2: LNHNV and YYDKDF (reference sequence). J gave up 5 bases and V 1 base, and 7 bases lay outside the gene matches. This CDR3 comprises 15 residues. The CDR3 bases are TGTGCCACCAGCAGAGGGGTAGGACAGGTTACTGAAGCTTTCTTT. As protein: CATSRGVGQVTEAFF.